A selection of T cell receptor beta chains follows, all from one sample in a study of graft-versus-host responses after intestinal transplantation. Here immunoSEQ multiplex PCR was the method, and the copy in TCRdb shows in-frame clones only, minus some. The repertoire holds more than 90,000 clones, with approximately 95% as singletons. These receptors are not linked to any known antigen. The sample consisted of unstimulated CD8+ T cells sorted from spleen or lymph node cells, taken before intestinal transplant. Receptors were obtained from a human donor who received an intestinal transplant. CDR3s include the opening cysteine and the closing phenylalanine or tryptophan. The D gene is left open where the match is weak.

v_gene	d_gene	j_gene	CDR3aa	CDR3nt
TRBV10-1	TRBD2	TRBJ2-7	CASSESTSGGPWGDYEQYF	TGCGCCAGCAGTGAGTCGACTAGCGGGGGGCCTTGGGGAGACTACGAGCAGTACTTC
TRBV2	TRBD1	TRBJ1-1	CASADRGGMNTEAFF	TGTGCCAGCGCGGACAGGGGGGGAATGAACACTGAAGCTTTCTTT
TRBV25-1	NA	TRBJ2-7	CASSDYDGTYEQYF	TGTGCCAGCAGTGATTATGACGGGACCTACGAGCAGTACTTC
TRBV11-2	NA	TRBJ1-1	CASSLDGLGRYTEAFF	TGTGCCAGCAGCTTAGATGGGCTGGGGCGGTACACTGAAGCTTTCTTT
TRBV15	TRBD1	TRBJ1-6	CATSIDRANYNSPLHF	TGTGCCACCAGCATCGACAGGGCCAACTATAATTCACCCCTCCACTTT
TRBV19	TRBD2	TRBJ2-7	CASSMDEREPTYEQYF	TGTGCCAGTAGTATGGACGAGCGGGAGCCCACCTACGAGCAGTACTTC
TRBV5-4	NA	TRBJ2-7	CASSFSAGLYEQYF	TGTGCCAGCAGCTTTTCAGCTGGGCTCTACGAGCAGTACTTC
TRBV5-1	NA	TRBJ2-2	CASSLEGRLALPNTGELFF	TGCGCCAGCAGCTTGGAAGGGAGGCTAGCGCTCCCGAACACCGGGGAGCTGTTTTTT
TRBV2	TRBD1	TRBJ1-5	CASRTGDDSNQPQHF	TGTGCCAGCAGGACAGGGGACGATAGCAATCAGCCCCAGCATTTT
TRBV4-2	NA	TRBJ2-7	CASSQDLLGTRYEQYF	TGTGCCAGCAGCCAGGACCTTCTTGGGACTCGATACGAGCAGTACTTC
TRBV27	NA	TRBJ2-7	CASSRRGGYEQYF	TGTGCCAGCAGTCGAAGGGGCGGTTACGAGCAGTACTTC
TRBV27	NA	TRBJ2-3	CASTEGLSTDTQYF	TGTGCCAGCACAGAGGGACTGAGCACAGATACGCAGTATTTT
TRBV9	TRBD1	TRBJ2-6	CASSGTGTGGSGANVLTF	TGTGCCAGCAGCGGAACCGGGACAGGGGGCTCTGGGGCCAACGTCCTGACTTTC
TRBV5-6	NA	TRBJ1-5	CASSLSPSRNQPQHF	TGTGCCAGCAGCTTGAGCCCCTCACGCAATCAGCCCCAGCATTTT
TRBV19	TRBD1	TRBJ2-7	CASSYGTGAGEQYF	TGTGCCAGTAGTTATGGGACAGGGGCGGGGGAGCAGTACTTC
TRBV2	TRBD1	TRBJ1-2	CASSLARGQGPNSYGYTF	TGTGCCAGCAGCCTTGCTCGGGGACAGGGCCCTAACTCCTATGGCTACACCTTC
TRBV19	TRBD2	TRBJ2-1	CASSMISGTSGRREQFF	TGTGCCAGTAGTATGATCTCTGGGACTAGCGGGAGGCGTGAGCAGTTCTTC
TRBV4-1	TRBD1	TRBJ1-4	CASSLKTGATNEKLFF	TGCGCCAGCAGCCTAAAGACAGGGGCAACTAATGAAAAACTGTTTTTT
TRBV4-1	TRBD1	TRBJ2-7	CASSQGTGTTYEQYF	TGCGCCAGCAGCCAAGGGACAGGGACCACTTACGAGCAGTACTTC
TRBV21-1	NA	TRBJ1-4	CASSKFETGLPIVF	TGTGCCAGCAGCAAATTTGAGACAGGGCTCCCGATTGTTTTT
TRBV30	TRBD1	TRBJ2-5	CAWSVGQGQETQYF	TGTGCCTGGAGTGTGGGACAGGGACAAGAGACCCAGTACTTC
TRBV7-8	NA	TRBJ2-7	CASSLASPGTYEQYF	TGTGCCAGCAGCTTAGCCAGTCCCGGGACTTACGAGCAGTACTTC
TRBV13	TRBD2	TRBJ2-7	CASSLTAGGGFSYEQYF	TGTGCCAGCAGCTTAACAGCGGGGGGGGGTTTCTCCTACGAGCAGTACTTC
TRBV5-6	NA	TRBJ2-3	CASSSGFRGTSTDTQYF	TGTGCCAGCAGCTCCGGGTTTAGGGGCACTAGCACAGATACGCAGTATTTT
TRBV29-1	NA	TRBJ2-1	CSVRGNEQFF	TGCAGCGTCCGGGGAAATGAGCAGTTCTTC
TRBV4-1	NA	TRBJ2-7	CASSQVPGVVDEQYF	TGCGCCAGCAGCCAAGTGCCGGGGGTGGTCGACGAGCAGTACTTC